This note documents a single T cell receptor (beta chain) sequence. The antigen is not known. This specimen comes from a study of shared clonotypes between healthy human individuals. Overall study context: Researchers assigned three CD4 naive, three CD4 memory, two CD8 naive and one CD8 memory plate to each donor.

V was shortened by 5 bases and J by 3 bases, with 16 bases between the two germline ends. The germline V gene encodes CDR1 SEHNR and CDR2 FQNEAQ (reference sequence). This CDR3 comprises 15 residues. Repertoires were generated with immunoSEQ multiplex PCR, while TCRdb's copy carries only in-frame clones and drops some. The data show roughly 2.2 million clones, less than 95% seen once. Overall study findings and caveats: Larger richness was generally estimated for naive than memory subsets. Even with large depth, rarefaction showed that sorted-subset sequencing was incomplete.

Healthy HIV-negative adults without recent acute infections or vaccinations served as donors. The chain carries TRBV7-9 and TRBJ2-5; the D gene is possibly TRBD2 (5 bases). The sequenced sample consisted of naive CD4+ T cells from PBMCs. Subset in this sample: CD45RA+ positively selected. This receptor was taken from a man between 18 and 35 years old in good health. Some clones in this sample may be carry-over from other donors' samples. The CDR3 is CASSPLRVREETQYF. Written as DNA, the CDR3 is TGTGCCAGCAGCCCCCTGAGGGTTCGGGAAGAGACCCAGTACTTC.